This T cell receptor (beta chain) emerged from a study of OX40 agonist ivuxolimab in advanced cancers. Study-level information: Dose-escalation cases comprised hepatocellular carcinoma, melanoma, renal cell or head and neck cancer.

The CDR3 spans 15 residues. The J segment lost 4 bases and the V segment lost 5 bases, leaving 8 bases of the junction unmatched. Germline lookup yields CDR1 SGHTA and CDR2 FQGTGA. The data were produced by immunoSEQ multiplex PCR, yet TCRdb's version contains in-frame clones alone and is incomplete. The profile shows approximately 66,000 clones, approximately 88% of them singletons. Source: CD4+ or CD8+ T cells sorted from blood, taken in a trial of the OX40 agonist ivuxolimab. The TCR sequence derives from an adult with an advanced solid tumor such as melanoma, head and neck, liver or kidney cancer. The chain uses TRBV7-3 and TRBJ2-1; TRBD2 aligns across 7 bases. The CDR3 protein is CASSLSGTSYNEQFF. The CDR3 DNA reads as TGTGCCAGCAGCCTGAGCGGGACCTCGTACAATGAGCAGTTCTTC.